This TCR beta chain emerged from a study of prognosis after radiotherapy for stage I lung cancer. Whole-study context: Radiotherapy preceded distant metastases in several patients (median about seven months); some 15 showed no significant progression. Study findings and constraints: Unique TCR clone counts dropped after stereotactic body radiation therapy, from a median of about 10,000 to 6,900.

Genomic DNA was subjected to two-round multiplex PCR for amplification of TCR beta CDR3. During first-round PCR, primers specific to each TRBV and TRBJ gene were used. The second PCR round used universal primers. Via MiXCR, TCRdb re-called the multiplex PCR reads, giving one row per CDR3 protein. This table has 11,000 to 15,000 distinct CDR3 sequences, 55% to 70% appearing once. The V end lost 3 bases, the J end lost 4 bases, and 10 bases lay between the germline ends. The CDR3 consists of 13 residues. CDR1 is SGDLS and CDR2 is YYNGEE in the germline V gene. This clonotype is labeled medium-sized. What it recognizes is unknown.

The clonotype comes from a donor older than 45 with non-small cell lung cancer. The chain uses TRBV9 and TRBJ1-2; no firm D call. This sample comprised PBMCs, obtained before or after stereotactic body radiation therapy (not recorded which). CDR3 coding DNA: TGTGCCAGCAGCGCTGGAGGCTCCTATGGCTACACCTTC. Its translation is CASSAGGSYGYTF. Looking up the rest from reference TRBV9 and TRBJ1-2 gives the full variable domain: DSGVTQTPKHLITATGQRVTLRCSPRSGDLSVYWYQQSLDQGLQFLIQYYNGEERAKGNILERFSAQQFPDLHSELNLSSLELGDSALYFCASSAGGSYGYTFGSGTRLTVV.